The 24 T cell receptor beta chains below come from one sample, sequenced in a study of blood T cell repertoires in COVID-19. Repertoires were generated with immunoSEQ multiplex PCR, while TCRdb's copy carries only in-frame clones and drops some. The sample holds 350,000 to 450,000 clones, 85% to 90% seen once. The specimen was peripheral blood. The receptors come from a human donor in a cohort sampled during active COVID-19.

This rearrangement joins TRBV6-5 to TRBJ1-2, with D possibly TRBD1 on 5 matching bases. The germline gives CDR1 MNHEY, CDR2 SVGAGI. Trimming pared 5 bases from V and 4 bases from J, leaving 14 bases between. The CDR3 is made up of 14 amino acids. CDR3 sequence reads: CASSPGDSPYGYTF. The CDR3 DNA is TGTGCCAGCAGTCCGGGAGACAGTCCCTATGGCTACACCTTC.

CDR3 nucleotide sequence: TGTGCCAGCAGGCCACCGAGGCAGCTTAACTATGGCTACACCTTC. Encoded protein: CASRPPRQLNYGYTF. This chain uses TRBV6-5 with TRBJ1-2; D remains ambiguous. Germline V gene lookup returns CDR1 MNHEY and CDR2 SVGAGI. The germline V and J ends were trimmed by 6 bases and 1 base, with 15 bases remaining between them. This CDR3 region has 15 residues.

The chain is built from TRBV3-1 (or the pseudogene TRBV3-2) and TRBJ2-2, with 7 nucleotides matching TRBD1. V lost 2 bases to trimming and J lost 3 bases; unmatched junction nucleotides: 6. Germline loops: CDR1 LGHDT, CDR2 YNNKEL (reference sequence). The CDR3 totals 16 residues. CDR3 sequence (DNA): TGTGCCAGCAGCCAAACTTCAGGGGGAGACACCGGGGAGCTGTTTTTT. As protein: CASSQTSGGDTGELFF.

The V and J genes are TRBV28 and TRBJ1-4; weak D call: TRBD1 (6 bases). V gave up 6 bases and J gave up 3 bases, with 17 bases separating them. Germline V gives CDR1 MDHEN, CDR2 SYDVKM. CDR3 length equals 16 residues. CDR3 sequence reads: CASRQQRTVPNEKLFF. The CDR3 DNA reads TGTGCCAGCAGGCAGCAAAGGACAGTCCCTAATGAAAAACTGTTTTTT.

The CDR3 region has the DNA TGTGCCAGCAGCCAGTACCCGGGACTTTTTCAGTACTTC. Amino acid sequence: CASSQYPGLFQYF. V gene TRBV14 combines with J gene TRBJ2-4; D may be TRBD2 (6 bases). Looked up from germline, CDR1 is SGHDN and CDR2 is FVKESK. The CDR3 totals 13 residues. V lost 3 bases, J lost 11 bases, and 14 bases lay in between.

This sequence joins TRBV14 and TRBJ1-2; TRBD1 might be the D (5 bases). Germline V gene lookup returns CDR1 SGHDN and CDR2 FVKESK. Trimming stripped 3 bases from V and 6 bases from J, with 11 bases between. This CDR3 comprises 13 residues. DNA for the CDR3: TGTGCCAGCAGCCAGGGGGGAATCCATGGCTACACCTTC. Its protein product is CASSQGGIHGYTF.

There are a few counts of this clone. The J gene is TRBJ2-2, the V gene TRBV5-1, with D hard to call. Germline CDR1 SGHRS, CDR2 YFSETQ. CDR3 size: 16 residues. The V end was cut by 2 bases, the J end by 0 bases, with 11 bases between. This CDR3 reads CASSFSTPANTGELFF. The DNA of the CDR3 is TGCGCCAGCAGCTTTTCGACTCCCGCGAACACCGGGGAGCTGTTTTTT. The entire variable domain, with the rest obtained from reference TRBV5-1 and TRBJ2-2, is as follows: KAGVTQTPRYLIKTRGQQVTLSCSPISGHRSVSWYQQTPGQGLQFLFEYFSETQRNKGNFPGRFSGRQFSNSRSEMNVSTLELGDSALYLCASSFSTPANTGELFFGEGSRLTVL.

This chain uses TRBV5-1 with TRBJ2-7, with 9 nucleotides matching TRBD1. This CDR3 contains 14 residues. V trimming: 5 bases; J trimming: 5 bases; junction bases outside the gene matches: 8. From germline, CDR1 is SGHRS and CDR2 YFSETQ. The CDR3 reads CASSPRDRVHEQYF. The CDR3 DNA sequence: TGCGCCAGCAGTCCGAGGGACAGGGTCCACGAGCAGTACTTC.

The chain combines TRBV3-1 (or the pseudogene TRBV3-2) with TRBJ2-3; 8 nucleotides agree with TRBD2. CDR3 length: 16 amino acids. The junction had 8 bases not matched to a gene; V was cut back by 2 bases and J by 4 bases. Germline-derived CDR1 and CDR2 are LGHDT and YNNKEL (reference sequence). For the CDR3, the DNA is TGTGCCAGCAGCCAAACGTTTAGCGGGGCGTCAGATACGCAGTATTTT. This sequence encodes CASSQTFSGASDTQYF.

This chain joins TRBV12-5 and TRBJ2-5; 13 nucleotides match TRBD2. The germline V gene has CDR1 LGHNT and CDR2 FRNRAP. Germline trimming cut 5 bases from V and 5 bases from J; bases unmatched to any gene: 14. This CDR3 contains 18 residues. The CDR3 is CASGPGTSGVEGEETQYF. The CDR3 DNA sequence: TGTGCTAGTGGTCCCGGGACTAGCGGGGTGGAGGGTGAGGAGACCCAGTACTTC.

The chain joins TRBV6-5 to TRBJ2-7; 7 bases are shared with TRBD2. V trimming: 4 bases; J trimming: 0 bases; junction bases outside the gene matches: 9. CDR1 MNHEY and CDR2 SVGAGI come from the germline V gene. This CDR3 spans 16 amino acids. The CDR3 DNA follows: TGTGCCAGCAGTTCCCCGGGAGGTTCCACCTCCTACGAGCAGTACTTC. Translated, it gives CASSSPGGSTSYEQYF.

The chain carries TRBV10-3 and TRBJ2-1, with 8 bases matching TRBD1. CDR1 is ENHRY and CDR2 is SYGVKD in the germline V gene. The V and J ends lost 5 bases and 5 bases, in that order; junction bases with no gene match: 5. This CDR3 comprises 14 residues. CDR3 coding DNA: TGTGCCATCAGTTGGGACAGGTTGAACAATGAGCAGTTCTTC. It codes for CAISWDRLNNEQFF.

The chain has TRBV28 and TRBJ1-5; D gene unclear. The germline CDR1 and CDR2 sequences are MDHEN and SYDVKM. The V end was cut by 1 base, the J end by 3 bases, with 10 bases between. This CDR3 contains 15 residues. CDR3 nucleotide sequence: TGTGCCAGCAGTTTATACCTAACCATCAATCAGCCCCAGCATTTT. Translation gives CASSLYLTINQPQHF.

V is TRBV28 and J is TRBJ1-6; 10 positions match TRBD1. The germline CDR1 and CDR2 sequences are MDHEN and SYDVKM. V trimming: 5 bases; J trimming: 9 bases; junction bases outside the gene matches: 7. The CDR3 sequence is 15 residues long. The CDR3 here is CASSGDRGRGSPLHF. Here the CDR3 DNA reads TGTGCCAGCAGTGGAGACAGGGGGCGGGGTTCACCCCTCCACTTT.

The chain employs TRBV30 and TRBJ2-3; TRBD2 is a possible D gene (7 bases). V shed 3 bases and J shed 0 bases, with 13 bases lying between them. Germline V gene data show CDR1 as GTSNPN and CDR2 as SVGIG (reference sequence). The length of the CDR3 is 15 residues. The CDR3 loop reads CAWRAGRGSTDTQYF. CDR3 coding DNA: TGTGCCTGGAGGGCAGGGAGGGGGAGCACAGATACGCAGTATTTT.

The V call is TRBV13, the J call TRBJ1-2, with 7 bases matching TRBD1. This CDR3 contains 13 residues. The ends lost 5 bases at V and 7 bases at J; junction bases unmatched: 7. Germline CDR1 reads PRHDT; CDR2 reads FYEKMQ (reference sequence). The CDR3: CASSTGTAPGYTF. The CDR3 DNA sequence: TGTGCCAGCAGCACAGGGACAGCTCCTGGCTACACCTTC.

The chain has TRBV7-8 and TRBJ2-5, with D uncertain. Germline CDR1 SGHVS, CDR2 FQNEAQ. The CDR3 covers 13 residues. V lost 5 bases, J lost 5 bases, and 12 bases lay in between. This CDR3 is CASSLPLVETQYF. The CDR3, as DNA: TGTGCCAGCAGCCTCCCACTGGTGGAGACCCAGTACTTC. Variable domain in full (rest from reference TRBV7-8 and TRBJ2-5): GAGVSQSPRYKVAKRGQDVALRCDPISGHVSLFWYQQALGQGPEFLTYFQNEAQLDKSGLPSDRFFAERPEGSVSTLKIQRTQQEDSAVYLCASSLPLVETQYFGPGTRLLVL.

V is TRBV5-6 and J is TRBJ2-1; a possible D gene is TRBD1 (6 bases). The germline V gene has CDR1 SGHDT and CDR2 YYEEEE. Trimming removed 2 bases from V and 2 bases from J, with 11 bases in between. The CDR3 consists of 15 residues. Written as DNA, the CDR3 is TGTGCCAGCAGCTTTAACAGGGTCCCCTACAATGAGCAGTTCTTC. Translated: CASSFNRVPYNEQFF.

For the CDR3, the DNA is TGCAGTGCTAGTCTACTTCTCCACAATGAGCAGTTCTTC. It yields the protein CSASLLLHNEQFF. J is TRBJ2-1 and V is TRBV20-1; the D is unclear. Trimming pared 3 bases from V and 5 bases from J, leaving 11 bases between. The CDR3 is made up of 13 amino acids. Germline values: CDR1 DFQATT, CDR2 SNEGSKA (reference sequence).

The chain employs TRBV7-2 and TRBJ1-1; possibly TRBD1 for D (6 bases). V was clipped by 7 bases and J by 5 bases, with 11 bases between them. The length of the CDR3 is 12 residues. Germline CDR1 and CDR2: SGHTA and FQGNSA. The CDR3 bases are TGTGCCAGCAACCAGGGGATTACTGAAGCTTTCTTT. Its protein product is CASNQGITEAFF.

V and J are TRBV19 and TRBJ1-1, with TRBD1 identical over 9 bases. CDR3 size: 14 residues. Germline V gene data show CDR1 as LNHDA and CDR2 as SQIVND (reference sequence). The V segment lost 6 bases and the J segment 5 bases; nucleotides outside the gene matches: 7. The CDR3 sequence is CASRNRGRSTEAFF. CDR3 nucleotide sequence: TGTGCCAGTAGGAACAGGGGGCGAAGTACTGAAGCTTTCTTT.

The gene calls are TRBV28 and TRBJ1-1; 8 bases agree with TRBD1. There are 15 residues in the CDR3. Trimming at V came to 6 bases and at J to 4 bases, leaving 10 bases not matched to a gene. Germline V CDR1 and CDR2: MDHEN, SYDVKM. The CDR3 is CASSFLPTGGTEAFF. The CDR3 DNA sequence: TGTGCCAGCAGCTTCCTCCCAACAGGGGGCACTGAAGCTTTCTTT.

The chain links TRBV4-1 to TRBJ2-4, with 7 nucleotides matching TRBD2. CDR1 and CDR2 from the germline V gene are MGHRA and YSYEKL. V trimming: 8 bases; J trimming: 6 bases; junction bases outside the gene matches: 1. There are 11 residues in the CDR3. CDR3 in amino acids: CASQRGNIQYF. The CDR3, as DNA: TGCGCCAGCCAGCGGGGAAACATTCAGTACTTC.

The rearrangement joins TRBV6-5 to TRBJ1-4; unclear D gene. V lost 2 bases to trimming and J lost 0 bases, with 10 bases between them. This CDR3 region has 16 residues. Germline assignment: CDR1 MNHEY and CDR2 SVGAGI. CDR3 region: CASSYQADATNEKLFF. CDR3 sequence (DNA): TGTGCCAGCAGTTACCAGGCAGATGCAACTAATGAAAAACTGTTTTTT.